Listed below are T cell receptor beta chains from one sample, sequenced in a study of blood T cell repertoires in COVID-19. Clones were sequenced by immunoSEQ multiplex PCR, and TCRdb holds only the in-frame ones, with some missing. The data contain approximately 280,000 clones, around 90% of them singletons. The sequencing input was PBMCs or T cells enriched from blood (not recorded which). The receptors were gathered from a woman under 30 with acute COVID-19. Both conserved end residues are part of each CDR3. The D gene is left open where the match is weak. Rows may omit the clone size; those that give it use once, few, many or a size class.

D gene	V gene	clone size	J gene	CDR3 protein	CDR3 DNA
TRBD2	TRBV6-5	.	TRBJ2-7	CASTLSSGRAYEQYF	TGTGCCAGCACCCTTTCTAGCGGGAGGGCCTACGAGCAGTACTTC
.	TRBV3-1/TRBV3-2	.	TRBJ2-2	CASRHKDSLGELFF	TGTGCCAGCAGGCACAAAGACTCCCTGGGGGAGCTGTTTTTT
.	TRBV7-2	few	TRBJ2-7	CASSLSASEPYEQYF	TGTGCCAGCAGCTTGTCGGCTAGCGAACCCTACGAGCAGTACTTC
TRBD1	TRBV7-9	.	TRBJ1-6	CASSLGSGQGANSPLHF	TGTGCCAGCAGCTTAGGATCGGGACAGGGGGCGAATTCACCCCTCCACTTT
.	TRBV7-9	.	TRBJ1-1	CASSAKGQLNTEAFF	TGTGCCAGCAGCGCAAAGGGACAATTGAACACTGAAGCTTTCTTT
TRBD2	TRBV30	few	TRBJ2-2	CACRRGLADTGELFF	TGTGCCTGCCGGAGAGGGCTAGCGGACACCGGGGAGCTGTTTTTT
.	TRBV27	.	TRBJ2-7	CASSLSNPGVYEQYF	TGTGCCAGCAGTTTATCGAACCCAGGGGTCTACGAGCAGTACTTC
TRBD2	TRBV20-1	.	TRBJ2-1	CSASTGLAGFGEQFF	TGCAGTGCTAGTACCGGGCTAGCGGGCTTTGGTGAGCAGTTCTTC
TRBD2	TRBV10-2	.	TRBJ2-5	CASTVAGGPQETQYF	TGCGCCAGCACAGTAGCGGGAGGGCCTCAAGAGACCCAGTACTTC
TRBD2	TRBV6-5	.	TRBJ2-3	CASTSGREFADTQYF	TGTGCCAGCACCAGTGGGCGGGAGTTTGCAGATACGCAGTATTTT
TRBD1	TRBV5-1	few	TRBJ1-3	CASSSGTGRGNTIYF	TGCGCCAGCAGCTCCGGGACAGGGCGAGGAAACACCATATATTTT
.	TRBV19	.	TRBJ1-5	CASSHRTTSNQPQHF	TGTGCCAGTAGTCACAGGACCACCAGCAATCAGCCCCAGCATTTT
TRBD1	TRBV30	.	TRBJ1-2	CAWSVGQNNYGYTF	TGTGCCTGGAGTGTGGGACAGAATAACTATGGCTACACCTTC
TRBD1	TRBV7-8	.	TRBJ1-1	CASSPGQGLGTEAFF	TGTGCCAGCAGCCCGGGACAGGGGCTGGGGACTGAAGCTTTCTTT
.	TRBV11-3	.	TRBJ1-6	CASSFPPYSSYNSPLHF	TGTGCCAGCAGCTTCCCCCCTTATAGTTCCTATAATTCACCCCTCCACTTT
.	TRBV6-2/TRBV6-3	.	TRBJ2-3	CASSSDRKRESYTDTQYF	TGTGCCAGCAGTTCCGACCGAAAGAGGGAATCCTACACAGATACGCAGTATTTT
.	TRBV4-2	.	TRBJ2-3	CASSPRSRASTDTQYF	TGTGCCAGCAGCCCCCGATCTCGAGCAAGCACAGATACGCAGTATTTT
TRBD2	TRBV7-3	.	TRBJ2-7	CASSGHNAPLAGVPYEQYF	TGTGCCAGCAGCGGGCATAACGCGCCACTAGCGGGAGTTCCCTACGAGCAGTACTTC
.	TRBV5-1	.	TRBJ2-3	CASSGAVVKADTQYF	TGCGCCAGCAGCGGGGCGGTGGTGAAGGCAGATACGCAGTATTTT
.	TRBV19	.	TRBJ1-5	CASSIGAGSLGNQPQHF	TGTGCCAGTAGTATTGGGGCAGGGTCGCTTGGCAATCAGCCCCAGCATTTT
.	TRBV3-1/TRBV3-2	.	TRBJ1-4	CASSQRGNNEKLFF	TGTGCCAGCAGCCAACGAGGGAATAATGAAAAACTGTTTTTT
.	TRBV9	.	TRBJ1-1	CASSVVAGGFTEAFF	TGTGCCAGCAGCGTAGTTGCCGGGGGGTTCACTGAAGCTTTCTTT
TRBD1	TRBV6-6	.	TRBJ1-5	CASSPWGQFNQPQHF	TGTGCCAGCAGTCCTTGGGGACAGTTTAATCAGCCCCAGCATTTT
TRBD2	TRBV7-9	.	TRBJ2-1	CASSTTTSGRAGHFSPHEQFF	TGTGCCAGCAGCACTACTACTAGCGGGAGGGCCGGTCATTTTAGTCCTCATGAGCAGTTCTTC
TRBD1	TRBV10-3	.	TRBJ2-7	CAISTGTGYKEQYF	TGTGCCATCAGTACCGGGACAGGGTACAAGGAGCAGTACTTC
.	TRBV5-6	.	TRBJ1-2	CASSQVLVGSLYGYTF	TGTGCCAGCAGCCAGGTTTTGGTCGGCAGCCTCTATGGCTACACCTTC
.	TRBV27	.	TRBJ1-6	CASAGADSPLHF	TGTGCCAGCGCAGGGGCGGATTCACCCCTCCACTTT
TRBD2	TRBV11-3	.	TRBJ2-1	CASSLASGTPPYNEQFF	TGTGCCAGCAGCTTAGCTAGCGGGACTCCCCCCTACAATGAGCAGTTCTTC
.	TRBV3-1/TRBV3-2	.	TRBJ2-1	CASSQPRGGSYNEQFF	TGTGCCAGCAGCCAACCGAGGGGGGGGTCCTACAATGAGCAGTTCTTC
.	TRBV27	.	TRBJ2-1	CASSLRAGTNNEQFF	TGTGCCAGCAGTTTAAGGGCGGGAACCAACAATGAGCAGTTCTTC
TRBD2	TRBV28	.	TRBJ2-1	CASSLGGSKWDNNEQFF	TGTGCCAGCAGTTTGGGCGGGAGTAAGTGGGATAATAATGAGCAGTTCTTC
TRBD1	TRBV27	.	TRBJ2-7	CASSRTGGTYEQYF	TGTGCCAGCAGTCGGACAGGGGGAACCTACGAGCAGTACTTC
TRBD1	TRBV5-6	few	TRBJ1-1	CASSFHNRGLLAEAFF	TGTGCCAGCAGCTTCCATAACAGGGGATTACTCGCTGAAGCTTTCTTT
.	TRBV7-8	.	TRBJ1-2	CASSLAPQSHDTF	TGTGCCAGCAGCTTAGCTCCACAGAGCCACGACACCTTC
TRBD1	TRBV3-1/TRBV3-2	.	TRBJ1-2	CASSLTGYGVYGYTF	TGTGCCAGCAGCTTGACAGGGTATGGGGTCTATGGCTACACCTTC
TRBD2	TRBV10-1	.	TRBJ2-7	CASSESTSGYYEQYF	TGCGCCAGCAGTGAATCGACTAGCGGATACTACGAGCAGTACTTC
TRBD1	TRBV30	.	TRBJ2-2	CAWRDRAAGELFF	TGTGCCTGGAGGGACAGGGCTGCCGGGGAGCTGTTTTTT
TRBD2	TRBV11-3	.	TRBJ2-1	CASSQAGTSGSYNEQFF	TGTGCCAGCAGCCAGGCCGGGACTAGCGGGAGTTACAATGAGCAGTTCTTC
.	TRBV30	.	TRBJ1-5	CAWSSGGQPQHF	TGTGCCTGGAGTTCTGGAGGTCAGCCCCAGCATTTT
.	TRBV12-3/TRBV12-4	.	TRBJ2-7	CASSFGFYEQYF	TGTGCCAGCAGTTTCGGGTTTTACGAGCAGTACTTC
.	TRBV7-2	.	TRBJ1-3	CASSRGQLGSGNTIYF	TGTGCCAGCAGCCGCGGACAGCTCGGCTCTGGAAACACCATATATTTT
.	TRBV4-2	.	TRBJ2-3	CASSRTGTLVQDTQYF	TGTGCCAGCAGCCGTACCGGGACTCTGGTGCAGGATACGCAGTATTTT
.	TRBV27	.	TRBJ1-5	CASGRGGRQPQHF	TGTGCCAGCGGCAGAGGGGGTCGTCAGCCCCAGCATTTT
TRBD1	TRBV7-9	.	TRBJ1-4	CASSPLVGTVGDEKLFF	TGTGCCAGCAGCCCCCTAGTGGGGACAGTAGGAGATGAAAAACTGTTTTTT
.	TRBV21-1	.	TRBJ2-1	CASQRESYCGNEQFF	TGTGCCAGCCAGCGGGAGTCTTATTGTGGGAATGAGCAGTTCTTC
.	TRBV6-2/TRBV6-3	once	TRBJ2-7	CASSLRAPGEQYF	TGTGCCAGCAGTTTGCGGGCCCCCGGGGAGCAGTACTTC
.	TRBV5-1	.	TRBJ1-2	CASSTGQLDNYGYTF	TGCGCCAGCAGCACCGGACAGTTAGATAACTATGGCTACACCTTC
TRBD2	TRBV10-3	.	TRBJ2-1	CAIRLAAGDEQFF	TGTGCCATCAGGCTAGCCGCGGGAGATGAGCAGTTCTTC
TRBD1	TRBV4-3	few	TRBJ1-2	CASSSRDRASYGYTF	TGCGCCAGCAGCTCCCGGGACAGGGCTAGCTATGGCTACACCTTC